This entry features one T cell receptor beta chain sequence. This sample is drawn from a study of T cell responses to AZD1222 COVID-19 vaccine. This CDR3 contains 14 residues. Trimming left V 6 bases short and J 3 bases short, with 11 bases between. CDR1 is SGHAT, CDR2 FQNNGV, per germline. The table came from immunoSEQ multiplex PCR; TCRdb's copy has only in-frame clones and leaves some out. The sample includes 80,000 to 100,000 clones, over 75% seen only once; the top ten take 10% to 15%. The clonotype was recovered from an adult in good health. The chain couples TRBV11-2 to TRBJ2-2, with D perhaps matching TRBD1 or TRBD2 (5 bases each). Source: peripheral blood, taken on day 0 of AZD1222 vaccination. The CDR3: CASSSRGDTGELFF. CDR3 DNA: TGTGCCAGCAGTTCTAGGGGAGACACCGGGGAGCTGTTTTTT. The whole variable domain, remainder taken from reference TRBV11-2 and TRBJ2-2, is EAGVAQSPRYKIIEKRQSVAFWCNPISGHATLYWYQQILGQGPKLLIQFQNNGVVDDSQLPKDRFSAERLKGVDSTLKIQPAKLEDSAVYLCASSSRGDTGELFFGEGSRLTVL.